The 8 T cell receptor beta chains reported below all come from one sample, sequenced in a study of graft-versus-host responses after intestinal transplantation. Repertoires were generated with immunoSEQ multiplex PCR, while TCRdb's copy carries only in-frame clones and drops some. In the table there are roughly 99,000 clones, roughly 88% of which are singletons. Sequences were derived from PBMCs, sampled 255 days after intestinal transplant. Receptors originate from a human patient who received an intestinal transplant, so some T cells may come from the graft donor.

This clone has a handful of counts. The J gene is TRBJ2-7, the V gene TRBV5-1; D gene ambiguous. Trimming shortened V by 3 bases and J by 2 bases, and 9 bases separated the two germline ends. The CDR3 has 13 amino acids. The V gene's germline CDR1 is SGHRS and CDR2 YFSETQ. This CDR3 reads CASSSTPTYEQYF. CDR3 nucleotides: TGCGCCAGCAGCTCCACACCTACCTACGAGCAGTACTTC. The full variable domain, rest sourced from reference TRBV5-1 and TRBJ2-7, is KAGVTQTPRYLIKTRGQQVTLSCSPISGHRSVSWYQQTPGQGLQFLFEYFSETQRNKGNFPGRFSGRQFSNSRSEMNVSTLELGDSALYLCASSSTPTYEQYFGPGTRLTVT.

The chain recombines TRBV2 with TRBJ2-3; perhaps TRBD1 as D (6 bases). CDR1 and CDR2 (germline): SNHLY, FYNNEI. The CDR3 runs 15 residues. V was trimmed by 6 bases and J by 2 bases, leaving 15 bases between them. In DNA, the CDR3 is TGTGCCAGCAGGAACCAGGGGACGATCACAGATACGCAGTATTTT. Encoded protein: CASRNQGTITDTQYF.

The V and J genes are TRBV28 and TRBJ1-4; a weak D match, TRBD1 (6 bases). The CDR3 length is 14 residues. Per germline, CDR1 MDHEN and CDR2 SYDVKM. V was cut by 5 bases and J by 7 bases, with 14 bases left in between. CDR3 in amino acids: CASSLTGWAEKLFF. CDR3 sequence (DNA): TGTGCCAGCAGTCTTACAGGGTGGGCTGAAAAACTGTTTTTT.

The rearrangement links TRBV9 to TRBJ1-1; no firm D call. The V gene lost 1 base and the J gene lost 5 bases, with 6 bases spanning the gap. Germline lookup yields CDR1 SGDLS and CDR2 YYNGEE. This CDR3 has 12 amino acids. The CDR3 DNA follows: TGTGCCAGCAGCGTATCGGAGACTGAAGCTTTCTTT. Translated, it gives CASSVSETEAFF. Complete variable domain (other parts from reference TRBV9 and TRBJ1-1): DSGVTQTPKHLITATGQRVTLRCSPRSGDLSVYWYQQSLDQGLQFLIQYYNGEERAKGNILERFSAQQFPDLHSELNLSSLELGDSALYFCASSVSETEAFFGQGTRLTVV.

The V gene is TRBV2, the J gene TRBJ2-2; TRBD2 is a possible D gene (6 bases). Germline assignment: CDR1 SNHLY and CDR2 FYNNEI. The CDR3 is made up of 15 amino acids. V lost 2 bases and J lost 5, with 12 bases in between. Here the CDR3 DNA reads TGTGCCAGCAGTGAACAGCTAGCGCGGACCGGGGAGCTGTTTTTT. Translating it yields CASSEQLARTGELFF.

CDR3 amino acids: CASSLGWGAFYNEQFF. Written as DNA, the CDR3 is TGTGCCAGCAGTTTGGGATGGGGTGCCTTCTACAATGAGCAGTTCTTC. The V call is TRBV6-5, the J call TRBJ2-1; D remains unclear. This CDR3 contains 16 residues. In germline, CDR1 is MNHEY, CDR2 SVGAGI. Trimming took off 4 bases at V and 3 bases at J, with 16 bases between the two ends.

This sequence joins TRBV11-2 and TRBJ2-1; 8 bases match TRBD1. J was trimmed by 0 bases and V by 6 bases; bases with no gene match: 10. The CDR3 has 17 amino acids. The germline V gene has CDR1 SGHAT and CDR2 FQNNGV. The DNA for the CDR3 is TGTGCCAGCAGTGGACAGGGTTGGTCGAGCTCCTACAATGAGCAGTTCTTC. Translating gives CASSGQGWSSSYNEQFF.

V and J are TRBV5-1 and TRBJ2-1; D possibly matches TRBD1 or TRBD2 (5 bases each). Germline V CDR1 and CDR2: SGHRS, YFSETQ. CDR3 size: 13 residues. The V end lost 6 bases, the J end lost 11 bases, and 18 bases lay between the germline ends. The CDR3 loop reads CASTDTPSGKQFF. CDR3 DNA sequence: TGCGCCAGCACGGACACTCCCTCGGGGAAGCAGTTCTTC.